A selection of T cell receptor beta chains follows, all from one sample in a study of Ad26.COV2.S vaccination and SARS-CoV-2 variants. This table comes from immunoSEQ multiplex PCR, and its TCRdb copy is limited to in-frame clones, with some not included. The sample yields 350,000 to 500,000 clones, roughly 87% seen once. The specimen was peripheral blood, collected in a trial of Ad26.COV2.S vaccine versus placebo. The receptors stem from a person between 18 and 65 years old who received the Ad26.COV2.S COVID-19 vaccine or a placebo. Each CDR3 is given with its conserved first and last residue. A D gene is named only where the DNA matches it firmly. Not every row has a clone size; where given, it reads once, few, many or a size class.

clone_size	d_call	v_call	j_call	cdr3_aa	cdr3_nt
NA	NA	TRBV14	TRBJ2-1	CASSQDPPSGLNEQFF	TGTGCCAGCAGCCAAGATCCGCCTAGTGGGTTGAATGAGCAGTTCTTC
NA	TRBD2	TRBV6-1	TRBJ2-1	CASSEWTSLNEQFF	TGTGCCAGCAGTGAATGGACTAGCCTAAATGAGCAGTTCTTC
NA	TRBD1	TRBV6-6	TRBJ2-7	CASSDPKTGTYEQYF	TGTGCCAGCAGCGACCCGAAGACAGGGACCTACGAGCAGTACTTC
many	NA	TRBV9	TRBJ2-1	CASSVDDEQFF	TGTGCCAGCAGCGTAGATGATGAGCAGTTCTTC
NA	TRBD2	TRBV2	TRBJ2-2	CASSESSGRPGELFF	TGTGCCAGCAGTGAATCCAGCGGGAGGCCCGGGGAGCTGTTTTTT
NA	NA	TRBV7-2	TRBJ2-3	CASSLDRETQYF	TGTGCCAGCAGCTTAGACCGCGAGACGCAGTATTTT
NA	TRBD1	TRBV24-1	TRBJ2-7	CATSDFRQGAAGEQYF	TGTGCCACCAGTGATTTCCGACAGGGGGCGGCCGGGGAGCAGTACTTC
NA	TRBD1	TRBV9	TRBJ1-1	CASSVLPLGGVSTEAFF	TGTGCCAGCAGCGTACTACCCTTAGGGGGCGTGAGCACTGAAGCTTTCTTT
NA	TRBD2	TRBV7-8	TRBJ2-3	CASSLVGTSGADTQYF	TGTGCCAGCAGCTTAGTGGGGACTAGCGGGGCAGATACGCAGTATTTT
NA	NA	TRBV7-2	TRBJ2-2	CASSLGATKRGELFF	TGTGCCAGCAGCTTAGGGGCTACGAAGAGGGGGGAGCTGTTTTTT
NA	NA	TRBV11-1	TRBJ2-5	CASSFGGPQETQYF	TGTGCCAGCAGCTTCGGGGGCCCGCAAGAGACCCAGTACTTC
NA	NA	TRBV28	TRBJ2-3	CASSPRPGIGTDTQYF	TGTGCCAGCAGTCCACGCCCGGGAATTGGCACAGATACGCAGTATTTT
NA	NA	TRBV4-1	TRBJ1-1	CASSPSWSLGSTEAFF	TGCGCCAGCAGCCCCTCATGGTCCCTGGGGTCCACTGAAGCTTTCTTT
NA	NA	TRBV9	TRBJ2-3	CASSVGGGDYTQYF	TGTGCCAGCAGCGTTGGTGGGGGAGATTATACGCAGTATTTT
NA	NA	TRBV9	TRBJ1-3	CASSAGTSGNTIYF	TGTGCCAGCAGCGCCGGGACCTCTGGAAACACCATATATTTT
NA	NA	TRBV27	TRBJ2-1	CASSLGGADNEQFF	TGTGCCAGCAGTTTAGGAGGGGCCGACAATGAGCAGTTCTTC
NA	TRBD1	TRBV7-2	TRBJ2-7	CASRPTGLGAYEQYF	TGTGCCAGCAGACCGACAGGGCTGGGGGCCTACGAGCAGTACTTC
NA	NA	TRBV19	TRBJ2-7	CASSGSQGTFYEQYF	TGTGCCAGTAGTGGGTCGCAGGGGACGTTCTACGAGCAGTACTTC
once	NA	TRBV5-3	TRBJ1-4	CARSLRQGKAEKLFF	TGTGCCAGAAGCTTAAGGCAGGGTAAGGCTGAAAAACTGTTTTTT
few	TRBD1	TRBV28	TRBJ2-3	CASSLTGSDTQYF	TGTGCCAGCAGTTTGACAGGGAGCGATACGCAGTATTTT
NA	NA	TRBV5-1	TRBJ2-3	CASSLLGGADTQYF	TGCGCCAGCAGCTTGTTGGGGGGAGCAGATACGCAGTATTTT
NA	TRBD2	TRBV27	TRBJ2-5	CASRTRLAGKVEETQYF	TGTGCCAGCAGAACAAGACTAGCGGGAAAGGTAGAGGAGACCCAGTACTTC
NA	NA	TRBV30	TRBJ1-4	CAWSVRRRSDEKLFF	TGTGCCTGGAGTGTGCGCCGGAGGTCCGATGAAAAACTGTTTTTT
NA	TRBD2	TRBV24-1	TRBJ2-5	CATSGLAGGETQYF	TGTGCCACCAGTGGACTAGCGGGAGGAGAGACCCAGTACTTC
NA	NA	TRBV2	TRBJ2-2	CASSNGYNTGELFF	TGTGCCAGCAGTAATGGTTACAACACCGGGGAGCTGTTTTTT
NA	TRBD2	TRBV14	TRBJ2-7	CASSLTSGIHEQYF	TGTGCCAGCAGCCTCACTAGCGGGATCCACGAGCAGTACTTC
NA	NA	TRBV29-1	TRBJ1-3	CSVGGRGNTIYF	TGCAGCGTTGGGGGTCGGGGAAACACCATATATTTT
NA	NA	TRBV27	TRBJ1-5	CASSWRGDQPQHF	TGTGCCAGCAGTTGGAGGGGAGATCAGCCCCAGCATTTT
NA	TRBD2	TRBV7-9	TRBJ2-7	CASSPPGLAGGSTEQYF	TGTGCCAGCAGCCCACCGGGACTAGCGGGAGGGTCGACTGAGCAGTACTTC
NA	TRBD1	TRBV5-4	TRBJ2-7	CASSPDRGQYEQYF	TGTGCCAGCAGCCCCGACAGGGGGCAATACGAGCAGTACTTC
NA	NA	TRBV12-3/TRBV12-4	TRBJ2-7	CASSLQPAEQYF	TGTGCCAGCAGTTTACAGCCAGCCGAGCAGTACTTC
NA	TRBD2	TRBV4-2	TRBJ2-1	CASSQEPGGEQFF	TGTGCCAGCAGCCAAGAGCCGGGGGGTGAGCAGTTCTTC
NA	NA	TRBV3-1/TRBV3-2	TRBJ2-6	CASSQDLWGCLLSGANVLTF	TGTGCCAGCAGCCAAGATCTGTGGGGCTGCCTTCTCTCTGGGGCCAACGTCCTGACTTTC
NA	NA	TRBV28	TRBJ1-5	CASSLWAGGLQGNQPQHF	TGTGCCAGCAGTTTATGGGCTGGCGGCCTACAGGGCAATCAGCCCCAGCATTTT
NA	NA	TRBV28	TRBJ1-1	CASSPFRQRGTEAFF	TGTGCCAGCAGTCCCTTTCGCCAACGGGGCACTGAAGCTTTCTTT
NA	TRBD2	TRBV7-2	TRBJ2-7	CASSLDLAGGGREQYF	TGTGCCAGCAGCTTAGATCTAGCGGGAGGAGGTCGGGAGCAGTACTTC
NA	TRBD2	TRBV5-1	TRBJ2-7	CASSPWTRNYEQYF	TGCGCCAGCAGCCCTTGGACTAGAAACTACGAGCAGTACTTC
NA	TRBD2	TRBV5-1	TRBJ2-7	CASRPTSDIYEQYF	TGCGCCAGCAGACCGACTAGCGATATCTACGAGCAGTACTTC
NA	TRBD2	TRBV5-1	TRBJ2-3	CASSLGALAGPTDTQYF	TGCGCCAGCAGCTTGGGCGCACTAGCGGGACCCACAGATACGCAGTATTTT
NA	TRBD2	TRBV27	TRBJ2-3	CASSLSIGREADTQYF	TGTGCCAGCAGTTTATCGATCGGGAGGGAAGCGGATACGCAGTATTTT
NA	TRBD1	TRBV28	TRBJ2-5	CASSHDRGAQETQYF	TGTGCCAGCAGTCACGACAGGGGGGCACAAGAGACCCAGTACTTC
few	NA	TRBV5-8	TRBJ2-1	CASSTLYTAEQFF	TGTGCCAGCAGTACTTTATACACCGCCGAGCAGTTCTTC
NA	NA	TRBV5-4	TRBJ2-3	CASSLRSGASTDTQYF	TGTGCCAGCAGCTTGAGAAGCGGTGCTAGCACAGATACGCAGTATTTT
NA	TRBD2	TRBV7-8	TRBJ2-3	CASSPGLAVADTQYF	TGTGCCAGCAGCCCGGGACTAGCGGTCGCAGATACGCAGTATTTT
NA	NA	TRBV7-9	TRBJ2-5	CASSLAQDGRGETQYF	TGTGCCAGCAGCTTAGCACAAGACGGGAGAGGGGAGACCCAGTACTTC
NA	NA	TRBV24-1	TRBJ2-3	CATSDSTRGTDTQYF	TGTGCCACCAGTGACTCCACTAGGGGCACAGATACGCAGTATTTT
NA	TRBD1	TRBV18	TRBJ2-7	CASSPSTGNYEQYF	TGTGCCAGCTCACCCTCGACAGGGAACTACGAGCAGTACTTC
NA	NA	TRBV4-3	TRBJ1-4	CASSQYSTLNEKLFF	TGCGCCAGCAGCCAATATTCGACCCTTAATGAAAAACTGTTTTTT
NA	NA	TRBV5-1	TRBJ2-2	CASSGGGNTGELFF	TGCGCCAGCAGTGGAGGGGGGAACACCGGGGAGCTGTTTTTT
NA	NA	TRBV5-6	TRBJ2-3	CASSWTLTQATDTQYF	TGTGCCAGCAGCTGGACACTGACTCAGGCCACAGATACGCAGTATTTT
NA	TRBD1	TRBV19	TRBJ2-7	CASSTGGRGYEQYF	TGTGCCAGTAGTACAGGGGGCCGGGGCTACGAGCAGTACTTC
NA	NA	TRBV6-1	TRBJ1-2	CASSEVPGNYGYTF	TGTGCCAGCAGTGAAGTTCCGGGAAACTATGGCTACACCTTC
NA	NA	TRBV13	TRBJ2-3	CASSLGLASTDTQYF	TGTGCCAGCAGCTTAGGCTTGGCGAGCACAGATACGCAGTATTTT
NA	TRBD1	TRBV18	TRBJ1-1	CASSPVRGVGRDTEAFF	TGTGCCAGCTCACCAGTCAGGGGGGTTGGACGAGACACTGAAGCTTTCTTT
NA	TRBD1	TRBV28	TRBJ2-2	CASRTGTGDTGELFF	TGTGCCAGCAGAACCGGGACAGGTGACACCGGGGAGCTGTTTTTT